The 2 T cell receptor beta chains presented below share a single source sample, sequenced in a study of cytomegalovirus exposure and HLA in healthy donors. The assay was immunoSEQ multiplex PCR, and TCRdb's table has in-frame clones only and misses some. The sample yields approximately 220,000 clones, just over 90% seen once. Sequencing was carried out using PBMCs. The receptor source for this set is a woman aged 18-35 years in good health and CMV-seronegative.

DNA of the CDR3: TGCGCCAGCAGCCAAGATTCGTTCTCGCAGTACTTC. Its protein product is CASSQDSFSQYF. V is TRBV4-1 and J is TRBJ2-7, with unresolved D. The V end was cut by 0 bases, the J end by 9 bases, with 9 bases between. The CDR3 consists of 12 residues. Germline V gene data show CDR1 as MGHRA and CDR2 as YSYEKL.

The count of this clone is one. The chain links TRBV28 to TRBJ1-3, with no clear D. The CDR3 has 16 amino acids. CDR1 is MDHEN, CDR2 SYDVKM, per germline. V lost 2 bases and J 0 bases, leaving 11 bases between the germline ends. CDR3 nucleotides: TGTGCCAGCAGTTTAGGCCCGCCACACTCTGGAAACACCATATATTTT. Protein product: CASSLGPPHSGNTIYF.